This T cell receptor beta chain came from a study of cytomegalovirus exposure and HLA in healthy donors. PCR employed 60 Vbeta and 13 Jbeta primers. Study processing details: It was a later analysis that counted 79 million or so unique TCR beta chains, of which roughly 11 million were shared. Produced via immunoSEQ multiplex PCR; TCRdb's table is partial and in-frame only. V and J calls and clone size follow that table, whereas D and trimming were derived from the DNA. The repertoire includes more than 95,000 clones, about three quarters of them detected once, and 6.3% sits in the top ten. Germline values: CDR1 SGHTA, CDR2 FQGNSA. The length of the CDR3 is 15 residues. The trim removed 8 bases at V and 7 bases at J, leaving 14 bases unmatched.

This TCR came from a woman in her 40s in good health and CMV-seronegative. The sequenced sample consisted of PBMCs. The chain uses TRBV7-2 and TRBJ1-5; 7 bases are a match to TRBD1. DNA for the CDR3: TGTGCCAGCGCCCTCATGGGGACAGTAGTCCAGCCCCAGCATTTT. This encodes CASALMGTVVQPQHF.